The 13 T cell receptor beta chains in this list originate from one sample, sequenced in a study of regulatory T cells in long-lasting Graves disease. Arm-PCR of CDR3 regions with iRepertoire HTBI primers generated TCR beta libraries. Each CDR3 protein is one row after TCRdb ran MiXCR on the multiplex PCR reads. Of around 460,000 distinct CDR3 sequences listed, roughly 21% are singletons. Noted time point: persistent/refractory GD, antithyroid drugs over 5 years with positive TRAb. PBMC-extracted RNA yielded the TCR library. Sample: peripheral blood mononuclear cells (PBMCs), taken when the disease was refractory, from a patient treated with antithyroid drugs. The origin of the receptors is a female donor with Graves disease.

In its sample, this clonotype was seen many times. The chain joins TRBV2 to TRBJ2-7, with D perhaps being TRBD1 or TRBD2 (5 bases each). The CDR3 length is 15 residues. Germline loops: CDR1 SNHLY, CDR2 FYNNEI. The V end was cut by 3 bases, the J end by 0 bases, with 12 bases between. CDR3 protein: CASSEGEPLSYEQYF. The CDR3 DNA follows: TGTGCCAGCAGTGAGGGGGAGCCCCTCTCCTACGAGCAGTACTTC.

This clonotype showed up just a few times. The chain recombines TRBV7-9 with TRBJ2-7; 10 nucleotides match TRBD1. This CDR3 has 15 amino acids. The germline V gene encodes CDR1 SEHNR and CDR2 FQNEAQ (reference sequence). V gave up 3 bases and J gave up 5 bases; unmatched junction bases: 7. The CDR3 DNA sequence: TGTGCCAGCAGCTTGATGAGGGACAGGGGCCACGAGCAGTACTTC. Protein product: CASSLMRDRGHEQYF.

The genes are TRBV6-2 or TRBV6-3 and TRBJ2-5; D remains unclear. CDR3 size: 14 residues. V shed 5 bases and J shed 3 bases, with 13 bases lying between them. Per germline, CDR1 MNHEY and CDR2 SVGEGT. As DNA, the CDR3 is TGTGCCAGCAGTCCCCTTCCCTCAAAAGAGACCCAGTACTTC. Protein sequence: CASSPLPSKETQYF.

This clonotype was counted at least ten times. The chain employs TRBV2 and TRBJ2-2; D remains unclear. Trimming took 7 bases from V and 1 from J, leaving 7 bases between them. There are 13 residues in the CDR3. In germline, CDR1 is SNHLY, CDR2 FYNNEI. The CDR3 spells CASTWGNTGELFF. The CDR3 bases are TGTGCCAGCACGTGGGGGAACACCGGGGAGCTGTTTTTT.

This clonotype was counted a few times. V and J are TRBV20-1 and TRBJ2-7; D not certain. With 7 bases removed from V and 5 bases from J, the gap between germline ends came to 27 bases. The CDR3 spans 16 residues. Germline values: CDR1 DFQATT, CDR2 SNEGSKA (reference sequence). CDR3 loop: CSGATQDHSLANEQYF. CDR3 sequence (DNA): TGCAGTGGCGCAACCCAAGACCACAGCCTCGCCAACGAGCAGTACTTC.

This chain links TRBV7-2 with TRBJ2-2; D may be TRBD2 (6 bases). Germline CDR1 reads SGHTA; CDR2 reads FQGNSA. V shed 2 bases and J shed 2 bases, with 12 bases lying between them. The CDR3 loop spans 16 amino acids. The CDR3 DNA reads TGTGCCAGCAGCTTATCGAGGGAGGTCAACACCGGGGAGCTGTTTTTT. This sequence encodes CASSLSREVNTGELFF.

This clonotype was counted a few times. The chain has TRBV7-2 and TRBJ1-2, with 7 bases fitting TRBD1. CDR1 SGHTA and CDR2 FQGNSA come from the germline V gene. The V segment lost 1 base and the J segment 5 bases; nucleotides outside the gene matches: 10. The CDR3 spans 16 residues. The CDR3 protein is CASSLVPPGGGYGYTF. As DNA, the CDR3 is TGTGCCAGCAGCTTAGTCCCCCCAGGGGGTGGGTATGGCTACACCTTC.

About this clonotype: One end of the junction is discordant with germline, which a read error may explain. The chain couples TRBV19 to TRBJ1-3; possible D gene TRBD1, 6 bases. The CDR3 extends over 16 amino acids. Germline-derived CDR1 and CDR2 are LNHDA and SQIVND (reference sequence). The CDR3: CASSIQSVGAGDTIYF. CDR3 coding DNA: TGTGCCAGTAGTATCCAGAGCGTGGGGGCTGGAGACACCATATATTTT.

The chain has TRBV29-1 and TRBJ2-3; the match to TRBD2 covers 10 bases. The V and J ends lost 8 bases and 6 bases, in that order; junction bases with no gene match: 14. Germline CDR1 SQVTM, CDR2 ANQGSEA. This CDR3 contains 15 residues. In DNA form, the CDR3 reads TGCAGCCTGAGGACTAGCGGCGCGAGGGGGGATACGCAGTATTTT. This sequence encodes CSLRTSGARGDTQYF.

This clonotype has a count of ten or more. The chain joins TRBV6-1 to TRBJ1-5; D is possibly TRBD1 (5 bases). V was clipped by 3 bases and J by 3 bases, with 12 bases between them. The CDR3 consists of 15 residues. CDR1 is MNHNS and CDR2 is SASEGT in the germline V gene. This CDR3 reads CASSDGGTYNQPQHF. For the CDR3, the DNA is TGTGCCAGCAGTGATGGGGGGACGTACAATCAGCCCCAGCATTTT.

This clonotype was detected only a few times. One junction end disagrees with the germline gene, perhaps due to a read error. The V call is TRBV29-1, the J call TRBJ2-5; D possibly matches TRBD1 or TRBD2 (5 bases each). The CDR3 has 12 amino acids. The germline V gene has CDR1 SQVTM and CDR2 ANQGSEA. The CDR3 sequence: CSVGSPPGTQCF. Here the CDR3 DNA reads TGCAGCGTTGGATCCCCCCCCGGGACCCAGTGCTTC.

This clonotype was seen repeatedly, ten times or more. The chain links TRBV29-1 to TRBJ1-1; 7 bases are shared with TRBD1. The CDR3 runs to 12 residues. V lost 5 bases to trimming and J lost 4 bases; unmatched junction nucleotides: 4. Germline lookup yields CDR1 SQVTM and CDR2 ANQGSEA. CDR3 nucleotides: TGCAGCGTTCGGTCAGGGGGCACTGAAGCTTTCTTT. Amino acid sequence: CSVRSGGTEAFF.

The chain recombines TRBV4-2 with TRBJ2-5; 7 positions match TRBD2. Per germline, CDR1 LGHNA and CDR2 YNFKEQ. The CDR3 runs to 17 residues. V lost 2 bases and J lost 3; bases outside the gene matches: 12. CDR3 in DNA: TGTGCCAGCAGCCAATCACCTTCCTCAGCGGGGAAAGAGACCCAGTACTTC. Protein product: CASSQSPSSAGKETQYF.